The TCR beta chain under discussion was sequenced for a study of CD8 T cells in ankylosing spondylitis. Study results and caveats: In ankylosing spondylitis blood, a motif of about eight highly homologous TCR beta variants appeared characteristic. Significant enrichment of disease-linked clones was reportedly seen in matched ankylosing spondylitis synovial fluid. Past research had described some motif variants in reactive arthritis synovial fluid and blood. Relatively rare in peripheral blood, disease-linked clones were also CD8+.

For this clonotype: The antigen is undetermined.

Quantitative 5'-RACE with molecular barcodes was used to make the TCR beta libraries. TCRdb ran MiXCR on the 5' RACE reads and lists one entry per CDR3 protein. The repertoire consists of 700,000 to 1,000,000 distinct CDR3 sequences, with 10% to 15% occurring once and the leading ten covering more than 0.5%. V lost 7 bases and J lost 1, with 9 bases in between. Germline V gives CDR1 LGHNT, CDR2 FRNRAP. This CDR3 region has 13 residues. The sequenced sample was blood, either unsorted or a sorted T cell fraction (not recorded which). The rearrangement links TRBV12-5 to TRBJ2-3; D remains ambiguous. This TCR derives from a male donor with ankylosing spondylitis. CDR3 DNA sequence: TGTGCTAGTGAGTACACGGGCACAGATACGCAGTATTTT. Translation: CASEYTGTDTQYF. Looking up the rest from reference TRBV12-5 and TRBJ2-3 gives the full variable domain: DARVTQTPRHKVTEMGQEVTMRCQPILGHNTVFWYRQTMMQGLELLAYFRNRAPLDDSGMPKDRFSAEMPDATLATLKIQPSEPRDSAVYFCASEYTGTDTQYFGPGTRLTVL.